This T cell receptor beta chain is from a study of lung T cells in sarcoidosis with Löfgren's syndrome. This clonotype has more than one count but fewer than ten. V was clipped by 5 bases and J by 9 bases; unmatched bases: 14. Germline V gene sequence: CDR1 MGHRA, CDR2 YSYEKL. The CDR3 sequence is 16 residues long. One entry per CDR3 protein, called by TCRdb with MiXCR from the reads. The sample records tens of thousands of distinct CDR3 sequences, roughly 20% being singletons. Sequenced sample: CD4+ T cells from PBMCs. The V and J genes are TRBV4-1 and TRBJ2-1; TRBD1 matches at 9 bases. This TCR was sampled from a human donor with sarcoidosis (Löfgren's syndrome or another form), or a control subject (not recorded which). CDR3 nucleotides: TGCGCCAGCAGCTCCCAACCGGGACAGGGTACGGGTGAGCAGTTCTTC. Encoded protein: CASSSQPGQGTGEQFF.